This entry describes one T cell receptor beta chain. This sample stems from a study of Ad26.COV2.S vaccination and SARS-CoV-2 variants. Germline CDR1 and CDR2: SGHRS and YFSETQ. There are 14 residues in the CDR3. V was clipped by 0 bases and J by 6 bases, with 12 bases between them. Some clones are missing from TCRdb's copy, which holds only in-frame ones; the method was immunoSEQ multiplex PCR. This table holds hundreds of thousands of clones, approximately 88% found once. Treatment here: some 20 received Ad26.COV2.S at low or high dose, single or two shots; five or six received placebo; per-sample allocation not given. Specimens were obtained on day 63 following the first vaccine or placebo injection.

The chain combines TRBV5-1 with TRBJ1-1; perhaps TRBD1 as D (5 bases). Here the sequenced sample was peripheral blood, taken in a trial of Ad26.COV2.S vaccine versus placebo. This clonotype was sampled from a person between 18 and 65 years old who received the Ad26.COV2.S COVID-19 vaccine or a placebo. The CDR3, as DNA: TGCGCCAGCAGCTTGGCACTGGGGGTTTCTGAAGCTTTCTTT. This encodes CASSLALGVSEAFF. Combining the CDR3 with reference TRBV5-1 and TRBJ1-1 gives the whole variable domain KAGVTQTPRYLIKTRGQQVTLSCSPISGHRSVSWYQQTPGQGLQFLFEYFSETQRNKGNFPGRFSGRQFSNSRSEMNVSTLELGDSALYLCASSLALGVSEAFFGQGTRLTVV.